This TCR beta chain is from a study of cytomegalovirus exposure and HLA in healthy donors. Study-wide findings and caveats: Using the classifier, cytomegalovirus status was reportedly diagnosed with high specificity and sensitivity. It was confirmed in vitro that a few of the CMV-associated chains were specific for CMV antigens. According to a subsequent analysis, TCR clusters from the first cohort were inclined to appear together in the 90 to 150 validation repertoires.

The donors formed part of the approximately 130-subject validation cohort, distinct from the roughly 620-subject first cohort. As to this clone: The antigen remains undetermined.

V lost 6 bases, J lost 5 bases, and 10 bases stayed unmatched. CDR1 MDHEN and CDR2 SYDVKM come from the germline V gene. The CDR3 covers 16 residues. Some clones are missing from TCRdb's copy, which holds only in-frame ones; the method was immunoSEQ multiplex PCR. The top ten clones hold 5% to 7% of a sample with 150,000 to 200,000 clones, roughly 90% of them seen once. The rearrangement links TRBV28 to TRBJ2-3, with TRBD1 matching 11 bases. The sample was PBMCs. The sequence derives from a woman in her thirties in good health and CMV-seronegative. The CDR3 DNA follows: TGTGCCAGCAGGGAGGCCGGGACAGGGGGAAAAGATACGCAGTATTTT. This gives the protein CASREAGTGGKDTQYF.